The present T cell receptor (beta chain) was sequenced within a study of PD-1 blockade in classical Hodgkin lymphoma. Whole-study findings and limits: It was CD4+ TCR diversity, not CD8+, that rose significantly by C4D1. Lower baseline TCR diversity was reported for newly diagnosed patients than for healthy donors. The causes of the repertoire differences, possibly disease activity or prior therapy, remain undefined.

Regarding this clone: Its antigen remains unknown.

Profiled with immunoSEQ multiplex PCR; TCRdb holds only in-frame clones, not every one. In the table there are 20,000 to 25,000 clones, 80% of which are singletons. Every patient relapsed after autologous stem cell transplantation, and brentuximab vedotin exposure varied. CDR3 length equals 18 residues. In germline, CDR1 is MDHEN, CDR2 SYDVKM. V lost 5 bases and J 0 bases, leaving 20 bases between the germline ends. This chain links TRBV28 with TRBJ1-5; tentative D call: TRBD1 (6 bases). The material was peripheral blood mononuclear cells (PBMCs), obtained before the second cycle of nivolumab. This TCR came from a human donor with classical Hodgkin lymphoma. The CDR3 loop reads CASSKTSVGQYSNQPQHF. The CDR3 DNA reads as TGTGCCAGCAGTAAAACATCCGTCGGACAGTATAGCAATCAGCCCCAGCATTTT.